The 3 T cell receptor beta chains in this list originate from one sample, sequenced in a study of control samples from healthy donors and cancer patients. The protocol was immunoSEQ multiplex PCR, while the TCRdb copy is restricted to in-frame clones and leaves out a portion. This sample has 90,000 to 140,000 clones, with roughly four fifths found just once. Input material: blood. These receptors were taken from a woman aged 45-65 years in good health.

V usage is TRBV28 and J usage is TRBJ2-7; either TRBD1 or TRBD2 may fit D (5 bases each). There are 14 residues in the CDR3. Germline lookup yields CDR1 MDHEN and CDR2 SYDVKM. V was trimmed by 10 bases and J by 3 bases, leaving 19 bases between them. CDR3 nucleotides: TGTGCCACCTGCCCCCCCGGGGCCCACTACGAGCAGTACTTC. Translating it yields CATCPPGAHYEQYF.

This clone was picked up one time. The chain uses TRBV28 and TRBJ2-1, with D perhaps matching TRBD1 (6 bases). Per germline, CDR1 MDHEN and CDR2 SYDVKM. CDR3 size: 16 residues. The germline V and J ends were trimmed by 3 bases and 0 bases, with 12 bases remaining between them. CDR3 nucleotides: TGTGCCAGCAGTTTGCAGGGGACAAGCTCCTACAATGAGCAGTTCTTC. Its protein product is CASSLQGTSSYNEQFF. Based on the CDR3 plus reference TRBV28 and TRBJ2-1, the full variable domain is DVKVTQSSRYLVKRTGEKVFLECVQDMDHENMFWYRQDPGLGLRLIYFSYDVKMKEKGDIPEGYSVSREKKERFSLILESASTNQTSMYLCASSLQGTSSYNEQFFGPGTRLTVL.

In this sample, this clone turned up many times. At the DNA level, this CDR3 is encoded by other sequences in the same sample as well. V gene TRBV5-5 combines with J gene TRBJ2-3; D unresolved. CDR3 size: 12 residues. Germline loops: CDR1 SGHKS, CDR2 YYEKEE (reference sequence). V was pared by 4 bases and J by 0 bases, with 3 bases between. The CDR3 bases are TGTGCCAGCAGCGAAAGCACAGATACGCAGTATTTT. This sequence encodes CASSESTDTQYF.